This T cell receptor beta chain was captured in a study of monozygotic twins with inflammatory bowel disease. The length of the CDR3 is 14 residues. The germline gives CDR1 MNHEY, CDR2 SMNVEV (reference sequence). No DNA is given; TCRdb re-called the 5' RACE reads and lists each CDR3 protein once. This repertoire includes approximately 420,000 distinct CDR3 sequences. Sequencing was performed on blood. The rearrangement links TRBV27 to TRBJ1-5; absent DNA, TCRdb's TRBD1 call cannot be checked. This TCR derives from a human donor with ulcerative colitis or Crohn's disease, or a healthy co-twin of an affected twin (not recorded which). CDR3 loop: CASSFTGAIQPQHF.